This TCR beta chain is drawn from a study of T cell repertoires in cytomegalovirus infection. Study summary: HLA-B-restricted CMV epitopes that are well studied were used alongside recently identified HLA-C-restricted ones.

V was shortened by 1 base and J by 6 bases, with 16 bases between the two germline ends. The CDR3 sequence is 15 residues long. Per the germline V gene, CDR1 is SGHNT and CDR2 is YYREEE (reference sequence). TCRdb called the reads again in MiXCR, with one record for every CDR3 protein. This table holds approximately 30,000 distinct CDR3 sequences, around 20% found once. This clonotype came up a few times. Its specificity is unknown. The rearrangement uses TRBV5-4 and TRBJ1-1; a weak D match, TRBD1 (5 bases). The sequenced sample was CD8+ T cells from cultured PBMCs, obtained from culture after CMV antigen stimulation. This TCR was sampled from a human donor in good health (CMV status not recorded). Some clones in this sample may be carry-over from other donors' samples. CDR3 DNA sequence: TGTGCCAGCAGCTTGAACCGTGGACACTCAGCTGAAGCTTTCTTT. Protein product: CASSLNRGHSAEAFF.